These 13 T cell receptor beta chains were all obtained from the same sample, sequenced in a study of T cell responses to AZD1222 COVID-19 vaccine. Clones were sequenced by immunoSEQ multiplex PCR, and TCRdb holds only the in-frame ones, with some missing. Here the sample spans about 180,000 clones, about 86% being singletons. Sequences were derived from peripheral blood, sampled 28 days after the second AZD1222 dose. The source of these receptors is an adult who received the AZD1222 COVID-19 vaccine.

This clone was counted a single time. This chain connects TRBV10-3 to TRBJ1-6, with D tentatively TRBD1 (5 bases). The CDR3 sequence is 17 residues long. CDR1 is ENHRY and CDR2 is SYGVKD in the germline V gene. V was clipped by 3 bases and J by 7 bases, with 19 bases between them. DNA for the CDR3: TGTGCCATCAGTGAATCAAGCCAGGGCCTAATGAATTCACCCCTCCACTTT. This gives the protein CAISESSQGLMNSPLHF.

Here the CDR3 DNA reads TGTGCTAGTGGTCCGTCGAACACACAGTACTTC. It translates to CASGPSNTQYF. J is TRBJ2-7 and V is TRBV12-5; D not resolved. The CDR3 is 11 residues long. Germline V gene lookup returns CDR1 LGHNT and CDR2 FRNRAP. Trimming took 5 bases from V and 10 from J, leaving 12 bases between them.

This chain uses TRBV24-1 with TRBJ2-1; the D is unclear. The CDR3 consists of 15 residues. Germline CDR1 is KGHDR and CDR2 is SFDVKD. Trimming took off 4 bases at V and 7 bases at J, with 16 bases between the two ends. DNA of the CDR3: TGTGCCACCAGTGACCGTTTTACATTTGGTAATGAGCAGTTCTTC. Residues: CATSDRFTFGNEQFF.

The rearrangement uses TRBV12-3 or TRBV12-4 and TRBJ2-1, with unresolved D. Trimming took 3 bases from V and 12 from J, leaving 12 bases between them. CDR3 length: 12 amino acids. The CDR3 spells CASSFSTHGQFF. CDR3 sequence (DNA): TGTGCCAGCAGTTTTAGTACCCACGGGCAGTTCTTC.

The J gene is TRBJ1-1, the V gene TRBV6-5; D is uncertain. Trimming removed 7 bases at V and 3 bases at J, with 12 bases between. CDR1 is MNHEY, CDR2 SVGAGI, per germline. The CDR3 length is 13 residues. The CDR3 DNA reads as TGTGCCAGCAAACAGTTTGGCGACACTGAAGCTTTCTTT. Translated: CASKQFGDTEAFF.

The gene calls are TRBV15 and TRBJ1-3, with 7 bases fitting TRBD1. From germline, CDR1 is LNHNV and CDR2 YYDKDF (reference sequence). V trimming: 1 base; J trimming: 3 bases; junction bases outside the gene matches: 3. CDR3 length: 15 residues. CDR3 DNA: TGTGCCACCAGCAGAGCCTACAGGGGTGGAAACACCATATATTTT. Translated: CATSRAYRGGNTIYF.

V usage is TRBV12-3 or TRBV12-4 and J usage is TRBJ2-7, with D perhaps TRBD1 (5 bases). This CDR3 is 13 amino acids long. V lost 3 bases, J lost 3 bases, and 9 bases lay in between. This CDR3 reads CASSLVQGYEQYF. The CDR3 DNA is TGTGCCAGCAGTTTGGTTCAGGGCTACGAGCAGTACTTC.

The genes are TRBV6-6 and TRBJ2-7, with TRBD1 matching 7 bases. Germline loops: CDR1 MNHNY, CDR2 SVGAGI (reference sequence). The CDR3 runs 14 residues. V dropped 7 bases and J dropped 3; count of bases not matched to a gene: 9. CDR3 sequence: CASIPGQYVYEQYF. The CDR3 bases are TGTGCCAGCATCCCGGGACAGTACGTCTACGAGCAGTACTTC.

CDR3 bases: TGTGCCAGCAGTGAATCGTGGCACACTGAAGCTTTCTTT. Residues: CASSESWHTEAFF. The rearrangement links TRBV6-1 to TRBJ1-1; D is undetermined. V was trimmed by 2 bases and J by 3 bases, leaving 7 bases between them. The CDR3 totals 13 residues. Germline assignment: CDR1 MNHNS and CDR2 SASEGT.

The J gene is TRBJ2-5, the V gene TRBV14; D ambiguous. Trimming stripped 4 bases from V and 1 base from J, with 7 bases between. The CDR3 is made up of 13 amino acids. CDR1 and CDR2 from the germline V gene are SGHDN and FVKESK. CDR3 amino acids: CASSRGFQETQYF. The CDR3 nucleotides read TGTGCCAGCAGCCGGGGATTCCAAGAGACCCAGTACTTC. Full variable domain (rest looked up from reference TRBV14 and TRBJ2-5): EAGVTQFPSHSVIEKGQTVTLRCDPISGHDNLYWYRRVMGKEIKFLLHFVKESKQDESGMPNNRFLAERTGGTYSTLKVQPAELEDSGVYFCASSRGFQETQYFGPGTRLLVL.

The chain employs TRBV6-5 and TRBJ1-1, with a possible D match to TRBD1 (5 bases). This CDR3 comprises 15 residues. Germline values: CDR1 MNHEY, CDR2 SVGAGI. Trimming stripped 0 bases from V and 0 bases from J, with 8 bases between. The CDR3 reads CASSYSGHLNTEAFF. CDR3 sequence (DNA): TGTGCCAGCAGTTACTCAGGACACTTGAACACTGAAGCTTTCTTT.

The chain joins TRBV2 to TRBJ2-1; D is unresolved. Trimming cost V 4 bases and J 0 bases, with 10 bases left between them. This CDR3 contains 15 residues. Germline CDR1 is SNHLY and CDR2 is FYNNEI. The chain's CDR3 is CASSASRSSYNEQFF. CDR3 nucleotides: TGTGCCAGCAGTGCTTCCAGGAGCTCCTACAATGAGCAGTTCTTC.

The rearrangement joins TRBV19 to TRBJ1-1, with D possibly TRBD1 on 6 matching bases. The V end lost 3 bases, the J end lost 5 bases, and 13 bases lay between the germline ends. The CDR3 runs to 14 residues. The germline V gene encodes CDR1 LNHDA and CDR2 SQIVND (reference sequence). This CDR3 reads CASSIGGARTEAFF. The CDR3 nucleotides are TGTGCCAGTAGTATTGGGGGGGCGCGTACTGAAGCTTTCTTT. Complete variable domain (other parts from reference TRBV19 and TRBJ1-1): DGGITQSPKYLFRKEGQNVTLSCEQNLNHDAMYWYRQDPGQGLRLIYYSQIVNDFQKGDIAEGYSVSREKKESFPLTVTSAQKNPTAFYLCASSIGGARTEAFFGQGTRLTVV.